A selection of T cell receptor beta chains follows, all from one sample in a study of T cells in Graves' hyperthyroidism and ophthalmopathy. A single record per CDR3 protein comes from TCRdb applying MiXCR to the multiplex PCR reads. The sample has 300,000 to 450,000 distinct CDR3 sequences, around 14% seen once. Sequenced material: blood. These receptors all come from a woman aged 55-69 years with Graves' hyperthyroidism. Each CDR3 is given without its conserved first and last residue.

J gene,V gene,CDR3 protein
TRBJ2-7,TRBV18,ASPGGSYEQY
TRBJ2-1,TRBV20-1,SASLLLDEQF
TRBJ1-1,TRBV19,ASSLSDAGSTEAF
TRBJ1-2,TRBV28,ASSLPGQGSVTWNYGYT
TRBJ1-2,TRBV19,ASSIDLRAGGLNGYT
TRBJ2-2,TRBV27,ASRGLAGGPGTGELF
TRBJ2-3,TRBV28,ASSSWDRARTDTQY
TRBJ1-1,TRBV19,ASSGSGGTEAF
TRBJ2-1,TRBV11-1,ASSLTRGKNEQF
TRBJ2-5,TRBV7-3,ASSLIGREGRETQY
TRBJ1-1,TRBV20-1,SARDQGRGGTEAF
TRBJ1-4,TRBV20-1,SAFDPTNEKLF
TRBJ1-3,TRBV29-1,SVVPTGTGNTIY
TRBJ2-5,TRBV19,ASSISGRNQETQY
TRBJ1-1,TRBV7-9,ASSRPQGMNTEAF
TRBJ2-1,TRBV11-2,ASSLGEANEQF
TRBJ2-2,TRBV7-8,ASSLAFGSTGELF
TRBJ2-1,TRBV5-6,ASSLAGQIYNEQF
TRBJ1-4,TRBV11-2,ASSDGGVSEKLF
TRBJ2-7,TRBV20-1,SARGGQGRFSYEQY
TRBJ1-6,TRBV20-1,SARDFSSYNSPLH
TRBJ2-7,TRBV5-1,ASSLVRRREAAYEQY
TRBJ1-2,TRBV20-1,SLPTGGGAYGYT
TRBJ2-2,TRBV10-3,AIRGASGRARTGELF
TRBJ2-2,TRBV6-4,ASSDSFLAGGGELF
TRBJ1-2,TRBV5-1,ASSLSTANNFYGYT
TRBJ2-1,TRBV27,ASKPGTAYNEQF
TRBJ2-2,TRBV7-2,ASSLGTGTWTAGELF
TRBJ2-2,TRBV7-9,ASSLARRGQNTGELF
TRBJ1-2,TRBV6-2/TRBV6-3,ASTRSTGGLYGYT
TRBJ2-5,TRBV20-1,SAKRPGQTQY
TRBJ1-2,TRBV28,ASSLVGGGGGYT
TRBJ2-5,TRBV20-1,SAVTSGSSMETQY
TRBJ2-1,TRBV3-1,ASSQDGAGRWEQF